This entry is about one TCR beta chain. Antigen: not known. This sample was included in a study of cytomegalovirus exposure and HLA in healthy donors. Notes on the study in general: Several V segments, TRBV6-2 and TRBV6-3 among them, could not be told apart and were dropped. Later analysis placed DRB1 highest and HLA-C lowest in TCR association rates, which differed by HLA locus. For most TCR sequences rarity was the rule, although some public TCRs occurred in many donors.

There are 14 residues in the CDR3. The germline CDR1 and CDR2 sequences are GTSNPN and SVGIG (reference sequence). Amplification used 60 Vbeta primers and 13 Jbeta primers. TCRdb keeps only in-frame clones here, not all; method: immunoSEQ multiplex PCR. The profile shows roughly 120,000 clones, around 77% of them singletons. The sequence derives from a woman in her thirties or forties in good health and CMV-seropositive. V is TRBV30 and J is TRBJ2-2; D is undetermined. What was sequenced was PBMCs. CDR3 protein: CARSRPPGTGELFF. DNA of the CDR3: TGTGCACGGTCCCGGCCACCGGGCACCGGGGAGCTGTTTTTT.